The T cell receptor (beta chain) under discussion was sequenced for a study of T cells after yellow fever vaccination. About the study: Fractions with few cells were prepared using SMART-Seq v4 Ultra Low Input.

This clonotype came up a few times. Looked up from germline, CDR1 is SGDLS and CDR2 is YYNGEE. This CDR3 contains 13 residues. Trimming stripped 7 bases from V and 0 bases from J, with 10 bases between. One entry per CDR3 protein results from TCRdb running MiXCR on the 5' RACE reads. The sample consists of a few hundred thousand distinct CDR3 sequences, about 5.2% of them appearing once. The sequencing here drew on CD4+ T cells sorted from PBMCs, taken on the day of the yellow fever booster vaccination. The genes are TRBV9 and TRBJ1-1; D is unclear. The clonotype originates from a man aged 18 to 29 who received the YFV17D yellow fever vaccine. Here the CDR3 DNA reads TGTGCCAGCGCCCGACGCCTGAACACTGAAGCTTTCTTT. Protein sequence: CASARRLNTEAFF.